This passage covers 9 T cell receptor beta chains from one sample sequenced in a study of early T cells in non-severe SARS-CoV-2 infection. TCRdb itself ran the 5' RACE reads through MiXCR, one entry per CDR3 protein. The sample holds 55,000 to 70,000 distinct CDR3 sequences; 4.9% are singletons and the top ten take approximately 5%. Sequenced input: whole blood. Receptors originate from an adult who was a healthcare worker with PCR-confirmed SARS-CoV-2 infection or an uninfected control (not recorded which).

The V and J genes are TRBV19 and TRBJ2-2; D unclear. V dropped 7 bases and J dropped 3 bases, with 9 bases sitting between them. Germline-derived CDR1 and CDR2 are LNHDA and SQIVND (reference sequence). The CDR3 extends over 13 amino acids. The CDR3 DNA follows: TGTGCCAGTACTGGGTTCGACACCGGGGAGCTGTTTTTT. It codes for CASTGFDTGELFF.

This clonotype was picked up many times. This chain uses TRBV9 with TRBJ2-1; TRBD2 matches 8 bases. Germline assignment: CDR1 SGDLS and CDR2 YYNGEE. With 4 bases clipped from V and 5 bases from J, the junction kept 8 bases outside the gene matches. The CDR3 runs to 15 residues. CDR3 bases: TGTGCCAGCAGCCCCCTAGCGGGTTTAAACAATGAGCAGTTCTTC. Protein sequence: CASSPLAGLNNEQFF.

This clonotype was detected many times. The rearrangement uses TRBV27 and TRBJ2-7; TRBD1 aligns across 7 bases. The V gene's germline CDR1 is MNHEY and CDR2 SMNVEV (reference sequence). Unmatched junction bases numbered 7, after V lost 8 bases and J lost 0 bases. The length of the CDR3 is 14 residues. In nucleotides, the CDR3 is TGTGCCAGCTTTGGGACAGAGAGCTCCTACGAGCAGTACTTC. As protein: CASFGTESSYEQYF.

Many counts were recorded for this clonotype. The gene calls are TRBV18 and TRBJ2-7; the D is unclear. Looked up from germline, CDR1 is KGHSH and CDR2 is LQKENI. This CDR3 contains 13 residues. Trimming stripped 0 bases from V and 3 bases from J, with 6 bases between. DNA of the CDR3: TGTGCCAGCTCACCACCGGCACGCTACGAGCAGTACTTC. Residues: CASSPPARYEQYF.

This clonotype has just one count. This chain uses TRBV6-5 with TRBJ2-6; D is unclear. The CDR3 length is 17 residues. Trimming shortened V by 6 bases and J by 2 bases, and 17 bases separated the two germline ends. The germline CDR1 and CDR2 sequences are MNHEY and SVGAGI. CDR3 in amino acids: CASREGLYETGANVLTF. CDR3 sequence (DNA): TGTGCCAGCAGGGAAGGGCTCTACGAAACTGGGGCCAACGTCCTGACTTTC.

As to this clonotype: One junction end does not reproduce the germline sequence, and a read error may be involved. The chain is built from TRBV18 and TRBJ2-7, with D maybe TRBD2 (6 bases). This CDR3 has 18 amino acids. Germline V gene data show CDR1 as KGHSH and CDR2 as LQKENI. Written as DNA, the CDR3 is TGTGCCAGCTCACCGTGGGCGTCCGGGAGAGCTACCACCTACAAGCAGTACTTC. This codes for CASSPWASGRATTYKQYF. Looking up the rest from reference TRBV18 and TRBJ2-7 gives the full variable domain: NAGVMQNPRHLVRRRGQEARLRCSPMKGHSHVYWYRQLPEEGLKFMVYLQKENIIDESGMPKERFSAEFPKEGPSILRIQQVVRGDSAAYFCASSPWASGRATTYKQYFGPGTRLTVT.

In its sample, this clonotype was seen many times. V usage is TRBV10-2 and J usage is TRBJ2-1, with 9 nucleotides matching TRBD2. V shed 7 bases and J 1 base; nucleotides not matched to a gene: 2. Germline lookup yields CDR1 WSHSY and CDR2 SAAADI. CDR3 size: 14 residues. This CDR3 reads CASTSGTSYNEQFF. The CDR3 DNA reads TGCGCCAGCACTAGCGGGACTTCCTACAATGAGCAGTTCTTC.

There are many counts of this clonotype. The V gene is TRBV7-8, the J gene TRBJ2-7, with 9 bases fitting TRBD2. Germline V gene sequence: CDR1 SGHVS, CDR2 FQNEAQ. The CDR3 is 16 residues long. The trim removed 5 bases at V and 1 base at J, leaving 9 bases unmatched. CDR3 protein: CASSLFAGGPSYEQYF. CDR3 coding DNA: TGTGCCAGCAGCCTGTTCGCGGGAGGGCCGTCCTACGAGCAGTACTTC.

The chain carries TRBV7-9 and TRBJ2-2, with no clear D. CDR3 length equals 13 residues. V was shortened by 4 bases and J by 3 bases, with 6 bases between the two germline ends. Germline assignment: CDR1 SEHNR and CDR2 FQNEAQ (reference sequence). Here the CDR3 DNA reads TGTGCCAGCAGCTCTAGATACACCGGGGAGCTGTTTTTT. Its protein product is CASSSRYTGELFF. The full variable domain, in which reference TRBV7-9 and TRBJ2-2 provide the parts outside the CDR3, is DTGVSQNPRHKITKRGQNVTFRCDPISEHNRLYWYRQTLGQGPEFLTYFQNEAQLEKSRLLSDRFSAERPKGSFSTLEIQRTEQGDSAMYLCASSSRYTGELFFGEGSRLTVL.